The rows below give T cell receptor beta chains drawn from one sample of a study of cytomegalovirus exposure and HLA in healthy donors. Repertoires were generated with immunoSEQ multiplex PCR, while TCRdb's copy carries only in-frame clones and drops some. The sample contains 150,000 to 200,000 clones, about 81% of which appear only once. Sequencing was performed on PBMCs. These receptors were obtained from a woman in her 30s in good health and CMV-seronegative. Both conserved end residues are part of each CDR3. A D gene is named only where the DNA matches it firmly. Clone size appears in some rows only: once, few, many, or a class for an expanded clone.

size: .
J: TRBJ2-2
D: .
V: TRBV14
DNA: TGTGCCAGCACCCCCGGGATCTCCACCGGGGAGCTGTTTTTT
CDR3: CASTPGISTGELFF

size: .
J: TRBJ1-5
D: TRBD1
V: TRBV30
DNA: TGTGCCTGGGGAAGGCGAGGGGGCGGAAGCAATCAGCCCCAGCATTTT
CDR3: CAWGRRGGGSNQPQHF

size: .
J: TRBJ1-2
D: TRBD1
V: TRBV10-1
DNA: TGCGCCAGCAGTGCCGGCGGACAGGGAAACTATGGCTACACCTTC
CDR3: CASSAGGQGNYGYTF

size: .
J: TRBJ1-2
D: .
V: TRBV27
DNA: TGTGCCAGCAGGCCAGGGATCGGAAAGTATGGCTACACCTTC
CDR3: CASRPGIGKYGYTF

size: .
J: TRBJ1-5
D: TRBD1
V: TRBV10-3
DNA: TGTGCCATCAGACAGGGGACGGGTCAGCCCCAGCATTTT
CDR3: CAIRQGTGQPQHF

size: .
J: TRBJ1-2
D: .
V: TRBV11-2
DNA: TGTGCCAGCAGCACGCTGGGGGCCGGCTATGGCTACACCTTC
CDR3: CASSTLGAGYGYTF

size: .
J: TRBJ1-5
D: .
V: TRBV6-1
DNA: TGTGCCAGCAGTGAAGTCGACGGGTGGGATCAGCCCCAGCATTTT
CDR3: CASSEVDGWDQPQHF

size: .
J: TRBJ2-5
D: TRBD2
V: TRBV7-9
DNA: TGTGCCAGCAGCCCGCGGGGGGTCCAAGAGACCCAGTACTTC
CDR3: CASSPRGVQETQYF

size: .
J: TRBJ2-3
D: .
V: TRBV9
DNA: TGTGCCAGCAGAGCCGACCCGGGACTGAGCACAGATACGCAGTATTTT
CDR3: CASRADPGLSTDTQYF

size: .
J: TRBJ2-1
D: TRBD1
V: TRBV12-5
DNA: TGTGCTAGTGGTTTGGGACAGGGACGGCAGTTCTTC
CDR3: CASGLGQGRQFF

size: many
J: TRBJ1-5
D: .
V: TRBV9
DNA: TGTGCCAGCAGCATCGGGTCTACAAGCAATCAGCCCCAGCATTTT
CDR3: CASSIGSTSNQPQHF

size: .
J: TRBJ2-7
D: TRBD2
V: TRBV6-1
DNA: TGTGCCAGCAGTGAACCGGGGGGGCTAGCCTACGAGCAGTACTTC
CDR3: CASSEPGGLAYEQYF

size: few
J: TRBJ1-5
D: TRBD1
V: TRBV7-8
DNA: TGTGCCAGCAGCGTGGACAGGGTCGGTTCGCCCCAGCATTTT
CDR3: CASSVDRVGSPQHF

size: few
J: TRBJ1-2
D: TRBD1
V: TRBV2
DNA: TGTGCCAGCAGACGTGGGACAGGGGGCTATGGCTACACCTTC
CDR3: CASRRGTGGYGYTF

size: .
J: TRBJ1-2
D: .
V: TRBV7-8
DNA: TGTGCCAGCAGCCAGGGACGGGGGGGTGGCTACACCTTC
CDR3: CASSQGRGGGYTF

size: .
J: TRBJ2-5
D: TRBD1
V: TRBV25-1
DNA: TGTGCCAGCAGTGAATACGGGACAGCTCAAGAGACCCAGTACTTC
CDR3: CASSEYGTAQETQYF

size: .
J: TRBJ1-5
D: TRBD1
V: TRBV5-5
DNA: TGTGCCAGCAGCTTGGTGGCAGGGGGGCCTTATCAGCCCCAGCATTTT
CDR3: CASSLVAGGPYQPQHF

size: .
J: TRBJ2-3
D: .
V: TRBV5-4
DNA: TGTGCCAGCAGGTCTAGCACAGATACGCAGTATTTT
CDR3: CASRSSTDTQYF

size: .
J: TRBJ2-7
D: TRBD2
V: TRBV5-1
DNA: TGCGCCAGCAGCATAGCGGGGGGCTCCTACGAGCAGTACTTC
CDR3: CASSIAGGSYEQYF

size: .
J: TRBJ1-2
D: .
V: TRBV9
DNA: TGTGCCAGCAGCGTAGTTAGTGGCTATGGCTACACCTTC
CDR3: CASSVVSGYGYTF

size: .
J: TRBJ2-5
D: .
V: TRBV5-1
DNA: TGCGCCAGCAGCGCAGGGGAAGAGACCCAGTACTTC
CDR3: CASSAGEETQYF

size: once
J: TRBJ2-5
D: TRBD1
V: TRBV7-8
DNA: TGTGCCAGCAGCTTACTTAGTTTGGCCGGGACAGGGCCCGGTCCGGCCCAGTACTTC
CDR3: CASSLLSLAGTGPGPAQYF

size: .
J: TRBJ1-2
D: TRBD1
V: TRBV2
DNA: TGTGCCAGCAGTTCATCCCCGTTGACGACAGGGGGCAATGGCTACACCTTC
CDR3: CASSSSPLTTGGNGYTF

size: .
J: TRBJ2-7
D: .
V: TRBV6-5
DNA: TGTGCCACCAACTCGAGGAGGACTTCCTCCTACGAGCAGTACTTC
CDR3: CATNSRRTSSYEQYF

size: .
J: TRBJ2-7
D: .
V: TRBV19
DNA: TGTGCCAGTAGTAGTGCCAGGGCCTACGAGCAGTACTTC
CDR3: CASSSARAYEQYF

size: .
J: TRBJ1-2
D: TRBD1
V: TRBV10-1
DNA: TGCGCCAGCAGTCCCGGGACAGACTATGGCTACACCTTC
CDR3: CASSPGTDYGYTF

size: .
J: TRBJ1-4
D: .
V: TRBV5-1
DNA: TGCGCCAGCAGCTTGGCAGGGGCGCGCGAAAAACTGTTTTTT
CDR3: CASSLAGAREKLFF

size: .
J: TRBJ2-2
D: .
V: TRBV7-6
DNA: TGTGCCAGCAGCCCGTCGGCGGGGAACACCGGGGAGCTGTTTTTT
CDR3: CASSPSAGNTGELFF

size: once
J: TRBJ1-5
D: .
V: TRBV6-5
DNA: TGTGCCAGCAGTTTCTTCAATCAGCCCCAGCATTTT
CDR3: CASSFFNQPQHF

size: .
J: TRBJ1-1
D: .
V: TRBV6-6
DNA: TGTGCGGCTCGAGGGAACACTGAAGCTTTCTTT
CDR3: CAARGNTEAFF